This T cell receptor beta chain was captured in a study of T cell changes during pregnancy in multiple sclerosis. V lost 1 base, J lost 1 base, and 0 bases stayed unmatched. The CDR3 is 16 amino acids. Germline CDR1 reads SEHNR; CDR2 reads FQNEAQ (reference sequence). Note on this clone: The sample holds other DNA sequences that translate to the same CDR3.

Profiled with immunoSEQ multiplex PCR; TCRdb holds only in-frame clones, not every one. The sample includes 70,000 to 90,000 clones, 93% of them seen just once. The TCR sequence derives from a female donor in good health, enrolled as a control in a pregnancy study. This sequence joins TRBV7-9 and TRBJ2-3, with 12 bases matching TRBD1. The sequencing here drew on peripheral blood, taken in the second trimester of pregnancy. DNA for the CDR3: TGTGCCAGCAGCTTAGGGGACAGGGGGCGCACAGATACGCAGTATTTT. This encodes CASSLGDRGRTDTQYF.